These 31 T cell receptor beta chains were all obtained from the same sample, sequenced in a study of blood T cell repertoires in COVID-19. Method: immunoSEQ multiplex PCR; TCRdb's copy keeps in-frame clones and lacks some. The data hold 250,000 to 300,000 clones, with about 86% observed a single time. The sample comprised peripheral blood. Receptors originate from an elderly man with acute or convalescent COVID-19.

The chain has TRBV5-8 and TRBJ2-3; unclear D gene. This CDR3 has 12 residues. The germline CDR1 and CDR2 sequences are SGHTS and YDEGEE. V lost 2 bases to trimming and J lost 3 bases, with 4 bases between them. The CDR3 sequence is CASSFLTDTQYF. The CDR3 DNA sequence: TGTGCCAGCAGCTTCTTGACAGATACGCAGTATTTT.

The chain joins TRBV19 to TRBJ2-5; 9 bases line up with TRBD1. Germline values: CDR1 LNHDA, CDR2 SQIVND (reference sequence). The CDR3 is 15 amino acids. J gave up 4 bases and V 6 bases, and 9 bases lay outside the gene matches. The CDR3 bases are TGTGCCAGTAGCGTTACAGGGGGCCGTCGAGAGACCCAGTACTTC. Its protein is CASSVTGGRRETQYF.

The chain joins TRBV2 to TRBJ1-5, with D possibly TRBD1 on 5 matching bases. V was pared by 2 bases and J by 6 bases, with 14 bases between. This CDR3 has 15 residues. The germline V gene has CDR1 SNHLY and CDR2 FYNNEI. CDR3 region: CASSELGWGGQPQHF. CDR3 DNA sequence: TGTGCCAGCAGTGAACTGGGCTGGGGGGGTCAGCCCCAGCATTTT.

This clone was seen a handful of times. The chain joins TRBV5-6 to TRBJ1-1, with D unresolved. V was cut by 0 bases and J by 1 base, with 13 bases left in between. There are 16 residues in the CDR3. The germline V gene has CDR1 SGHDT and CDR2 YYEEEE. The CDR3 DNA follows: TGTGCCAGCAGCTTGGCCAGGCTGACGGAGAACACTGAAGCTTTCTTT. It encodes CASSLARLTENTEAFF.

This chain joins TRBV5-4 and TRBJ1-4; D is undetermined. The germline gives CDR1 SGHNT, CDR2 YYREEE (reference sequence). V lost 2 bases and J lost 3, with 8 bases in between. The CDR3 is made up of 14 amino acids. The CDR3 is CASSFGVSNEKLFF. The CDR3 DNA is TGTGCCAGCAGCTTCGGGGTTTCTAATGAAAAACTGTTTTTT.

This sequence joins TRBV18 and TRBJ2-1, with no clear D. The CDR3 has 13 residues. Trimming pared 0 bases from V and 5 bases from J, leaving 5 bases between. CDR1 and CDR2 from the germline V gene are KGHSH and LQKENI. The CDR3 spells CASSPPGDNEQFF. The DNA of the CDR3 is TGTGCCAGCTCACCACCGGGCGACAATGAGCAGTTCTTC.

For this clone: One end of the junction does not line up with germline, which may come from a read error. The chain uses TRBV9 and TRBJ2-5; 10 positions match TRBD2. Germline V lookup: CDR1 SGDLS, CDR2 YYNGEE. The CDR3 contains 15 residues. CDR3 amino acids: CASTVAGGSQETQYF. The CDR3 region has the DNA TGTGCCAGCACCGTAGCGGGGGGAAGCCAAGAGACCCAGTACTTC. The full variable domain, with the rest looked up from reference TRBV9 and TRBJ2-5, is DSGVTQTPKHLITATGQRVTLRCSPRSGDLSVYWYQQSLDQGLQFLIQYYNGEERAKGNILERFSAQQFPDLHSELNLSSLELGDSALYFCASTVAGGSQETQYFGPGTRLLVL.

Here the CDR3 reads CAISYASGPKNEQFF. The CDR3 nucleotides are TGTGCCATCAGTTACGCTAGCGGGCCAAAAAATGAGCAGTTCTTC. This chain connects TRBV10-3 to TRBJ2-1, with 8 bases lining up with TRBD2. Unmatched junction bases numbered 10, after V lost 5 bases and J lost 7 bases. Germline V gene data show CDR1 as ENHRY and CDR2 as SYGVKD. The CDR3 contains 15 residues.

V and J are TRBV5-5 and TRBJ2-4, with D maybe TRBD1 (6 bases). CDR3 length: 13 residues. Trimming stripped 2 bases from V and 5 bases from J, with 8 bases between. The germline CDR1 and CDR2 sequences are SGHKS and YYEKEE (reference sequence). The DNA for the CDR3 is TGTGCCAGCAGCTTCCCAGGGGAAAACATTCAGTACTTC. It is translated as CASSFPGENIQYF. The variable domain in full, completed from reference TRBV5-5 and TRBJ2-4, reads DAGVTQSPTHLIKTRGQQVTLRCSPISGHKSVSWYQQVLGQGPQFIFQYYEKEERGRGNFPDRFSARQFPNYSSELNVNALLLGDSALYLCASSFPGENIQYFGAGTRLSVL.

This CDR3 is CASSHVGETQYF. The CDR3 coding sequence is TGTGCCAGCAGCCATGTGGGCGAGACCCAGTACTTC. The rearrangement links TRBV9 to TRBJ2-5; D remains unclear. The CDR3 spans 12 residues. V shed 4 bases and J shed 5 bases, with 9 bases lying between them. Germline values: CDR1 SGDLS, CDR2 YYNGEE.

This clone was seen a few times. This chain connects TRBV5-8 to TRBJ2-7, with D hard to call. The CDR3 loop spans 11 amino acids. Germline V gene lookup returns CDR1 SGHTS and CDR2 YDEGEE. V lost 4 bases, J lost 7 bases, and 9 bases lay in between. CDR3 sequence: CASSLSWEQYF. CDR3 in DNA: TGTGCCAGCAGCCTAAGCTGGGAGCAGTACTTC.

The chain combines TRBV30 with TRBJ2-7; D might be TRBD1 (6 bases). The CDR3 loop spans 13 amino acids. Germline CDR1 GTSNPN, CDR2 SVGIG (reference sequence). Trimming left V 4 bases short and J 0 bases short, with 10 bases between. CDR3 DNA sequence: TGTGCCTGGAACCGACAGGTCTCCTACGAGCAGTACTTC. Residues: CAWNRQVSYEQYF.

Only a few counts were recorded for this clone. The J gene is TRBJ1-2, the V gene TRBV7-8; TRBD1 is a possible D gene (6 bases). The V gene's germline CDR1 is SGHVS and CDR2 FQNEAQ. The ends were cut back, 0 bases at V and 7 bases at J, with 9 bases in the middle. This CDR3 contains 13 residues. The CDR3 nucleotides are TGTGCCAGCAGCTTAGCGCTCAGGGGTGGCTACACCTTC. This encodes CASSLALRGGYTF. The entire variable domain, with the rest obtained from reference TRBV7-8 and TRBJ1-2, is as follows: GAGVSQSPRYKVAKRGQDVALRCDPISGHVSLFWYQQALGQGPEFLTYFQNEAQLDKSGLPSDRFFAERPEGSVSTLKIQRTQQEDSAVYLCASSLALRGGYTFGSGTRLTVV.

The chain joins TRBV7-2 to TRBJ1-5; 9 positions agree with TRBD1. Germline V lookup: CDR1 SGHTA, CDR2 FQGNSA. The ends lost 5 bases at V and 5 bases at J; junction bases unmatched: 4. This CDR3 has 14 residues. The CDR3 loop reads CASSPRTGDQPQHF. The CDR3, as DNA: TGTGCCAGCAGCCCACGGACAGGGGATCAGCCCCAGCATTTT.

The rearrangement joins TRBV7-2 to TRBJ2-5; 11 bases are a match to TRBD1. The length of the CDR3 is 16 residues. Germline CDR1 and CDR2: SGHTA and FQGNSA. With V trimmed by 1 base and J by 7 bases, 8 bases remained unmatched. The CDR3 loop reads CASSLERGGTGGTQYF. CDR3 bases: TGTGCCAGCAGCTTAGAGCGCGGGGGGACAGGGGGGACCCAGTACTTC.

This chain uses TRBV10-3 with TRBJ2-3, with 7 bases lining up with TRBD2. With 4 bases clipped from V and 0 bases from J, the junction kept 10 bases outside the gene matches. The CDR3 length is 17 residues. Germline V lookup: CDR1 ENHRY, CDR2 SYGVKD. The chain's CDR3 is CAISVGSGRTSTDTQYF. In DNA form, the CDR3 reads TGTGCCATCAGTGTTGGTAGCGGGCGGACTAGCACAGATACGCAGTATTTT.

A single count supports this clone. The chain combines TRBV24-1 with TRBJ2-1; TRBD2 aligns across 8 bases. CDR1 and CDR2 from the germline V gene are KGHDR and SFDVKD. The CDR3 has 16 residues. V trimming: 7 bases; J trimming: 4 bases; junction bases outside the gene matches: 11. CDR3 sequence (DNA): TGTGCCACCAGCCGAAAGGGACTAGGGGGATACAATGAGCAGTTCTTC. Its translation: CATSRKGLGGYNEQFF.

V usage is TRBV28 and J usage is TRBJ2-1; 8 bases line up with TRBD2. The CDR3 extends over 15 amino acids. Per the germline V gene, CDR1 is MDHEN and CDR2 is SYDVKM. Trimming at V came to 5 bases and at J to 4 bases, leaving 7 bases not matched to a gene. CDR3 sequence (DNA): TGTGCCAGCAGTGGGGCGGGGGGCGCTTACAATGAGCAGTTCTTC. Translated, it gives CASSGAGGAYNEQFF.

CDR3 residues: CASSQDWQGVYEQYF. In nucleotides, the CDR3 is TGTGCCAGCAGCCAAGATTGGCAGGGGGTATACGAGCAGTACTTC. The chain has TRBV4-2 and TRBJ2-7, with 7 bases that match TRBD1. The CDR3 covers 15 residues. V lost 0 bases and J lost 4; bases outside the gene matches: 6. The germline V gene encodes CDR1 LGHNA and CDR2 YNFKEQ.

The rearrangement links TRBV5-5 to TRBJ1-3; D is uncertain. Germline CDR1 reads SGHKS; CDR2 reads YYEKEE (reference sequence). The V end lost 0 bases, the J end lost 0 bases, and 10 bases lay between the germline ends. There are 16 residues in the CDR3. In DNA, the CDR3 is TGTGCCAGCAGCTTGGGGCCGGGTAACTCTGGAAACACCATATATTTT. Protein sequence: CASSLGPGNSGNTIYF.

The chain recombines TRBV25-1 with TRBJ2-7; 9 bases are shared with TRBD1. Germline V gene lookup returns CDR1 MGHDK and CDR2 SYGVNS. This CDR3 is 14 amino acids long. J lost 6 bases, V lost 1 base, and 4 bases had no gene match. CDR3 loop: CASSELGTGSEQYF. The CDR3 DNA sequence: TGTGCCAGCAGTGAATTAGGGACAGGGTCCGAGCAGTACTTC.

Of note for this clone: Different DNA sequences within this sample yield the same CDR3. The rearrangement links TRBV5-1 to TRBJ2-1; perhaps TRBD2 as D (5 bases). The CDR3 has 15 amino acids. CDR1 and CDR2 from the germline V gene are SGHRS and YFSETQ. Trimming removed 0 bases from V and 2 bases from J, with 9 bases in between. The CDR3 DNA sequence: TGCGCCAGCAGCTTGGCCAGCGGAACCTACAATGAGCAGTTCTTC. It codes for CASSLASGTYNEQFF.

CDR3 DNA sequence: TGTGCCAGCAGACCAGGGACAGGGATAGGAGAAAAACTGTTTTTT. Amino acid sequence: CASRPGTGIGEKLFF. The V call is TRBV7-9, the J call TRBJ1-4; TRBD1 aligns across 9 bases. CDR1 and CDR2 (germline): SEHNR, FQNEAQ (reference sequence). The CDR3 contains 15 residues. V lost 6 bases to trimming and J lost 8 bases; unmatched junction nucleotides: 10. The full variable domain, rest sourced from reference TRBV7-9 and TRBJ1-4, is DTGVSQNPRHKITKRGQNVTFRCDPISEHNRLYWYRQTLGQGPEFLTYFQNEAQLEKSRLLSDRFSAERPKGSFSTLEIQRTEQGDSAMYLCASRPGTGIGEKLFFGSGTQLSVL.

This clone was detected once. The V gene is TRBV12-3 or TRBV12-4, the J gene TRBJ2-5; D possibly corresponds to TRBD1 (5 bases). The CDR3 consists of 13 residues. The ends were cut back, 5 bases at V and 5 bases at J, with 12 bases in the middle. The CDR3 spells CASSTTGRETQYF. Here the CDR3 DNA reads TGTGCCAGCAGTACCACAGGCCGGGAGACCCAGTACTTC.

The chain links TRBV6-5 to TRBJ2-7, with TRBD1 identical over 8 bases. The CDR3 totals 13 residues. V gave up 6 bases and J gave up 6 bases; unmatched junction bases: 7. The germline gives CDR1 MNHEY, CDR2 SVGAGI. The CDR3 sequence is CASRNADRAEQYF. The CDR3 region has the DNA TGTGCCAGCAGAAATGCGGACAGGGCCGAGCAGTACTTC.

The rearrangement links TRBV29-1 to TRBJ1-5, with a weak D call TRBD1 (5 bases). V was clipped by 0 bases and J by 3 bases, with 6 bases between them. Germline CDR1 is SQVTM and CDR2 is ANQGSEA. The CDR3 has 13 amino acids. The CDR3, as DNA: TGCAGCGTTGAAGAACAGGTCAATCAGCCCCAGCATTTT. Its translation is CSVEEQVNQPQHF.

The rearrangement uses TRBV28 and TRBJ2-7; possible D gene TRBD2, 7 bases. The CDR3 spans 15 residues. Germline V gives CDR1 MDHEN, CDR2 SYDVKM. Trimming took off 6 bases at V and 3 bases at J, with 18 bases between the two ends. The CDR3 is CASSPGGGSFYEQYF. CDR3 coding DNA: TGTGCCAGCAGCCCGGGGGGCGGGAGCTTCTACGAGCAGTACTTC.

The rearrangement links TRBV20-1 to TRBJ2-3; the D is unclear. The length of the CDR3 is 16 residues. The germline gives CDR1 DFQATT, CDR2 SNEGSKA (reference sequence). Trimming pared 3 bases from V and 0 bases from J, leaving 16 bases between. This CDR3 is CSASSRPTFSTDTQYF. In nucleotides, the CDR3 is TGCAGTGCTAGTTCGCGGCCAACGTTTAGCACAGATACGCAGTATTTT.

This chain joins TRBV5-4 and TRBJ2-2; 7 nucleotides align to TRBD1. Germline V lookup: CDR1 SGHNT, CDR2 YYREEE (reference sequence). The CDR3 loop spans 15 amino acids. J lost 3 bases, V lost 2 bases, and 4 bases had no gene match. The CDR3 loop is CASSFGTEDTGELFF. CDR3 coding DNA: TGTGCCAGCAGCTTTGGGACAGAAGACACCGGGGAGCTGTTTTTT.

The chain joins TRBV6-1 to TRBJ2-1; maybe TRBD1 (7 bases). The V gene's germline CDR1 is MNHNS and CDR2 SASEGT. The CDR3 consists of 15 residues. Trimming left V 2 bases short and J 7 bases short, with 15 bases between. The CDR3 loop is CASSESAGGRNEQFF. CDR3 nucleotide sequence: TGTGCCAGCAGTGAATCGGCAGGGGGGCGTAATGAGCAGTTCTTC.

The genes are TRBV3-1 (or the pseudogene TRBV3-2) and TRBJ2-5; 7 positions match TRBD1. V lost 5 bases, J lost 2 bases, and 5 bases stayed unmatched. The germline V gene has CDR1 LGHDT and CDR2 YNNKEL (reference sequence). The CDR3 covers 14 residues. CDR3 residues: CASSSPGQQETQYF. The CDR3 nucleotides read TGTGCCAGCAGCTCGCCGGGACAGCAAGAGACCCAGTACTTC.